Below, one TCR beta chain is given with its context. This CDR3 has 13 amino acids. V shed 4 bases and J shed 5 bases, with 9 bases lying between them. Germline CDR1 and CDR2: ENHRY and SYGVKD. The data derive from a study of cytotoxic CD8 clonotypes in ibrutinib-treated CLL. Measured with immunoSEQ multiplex PCR; TCRdb has only the in-frame clones, and not every one. The sample contains approximately 32,000 clones, around 70% of which appear only once. The TCR sequence derives from a human donor with chronic lymphocytic leukemia. The chain links TRBV10-3 to TRBJ1-5, with unresolved D. Sequencing was performed on PBMCs, taken before ibrutinib treatment. The CDR3 coding sequence is TGTGCCATCAGTGTGGTTGAGGATCAGCCCCAGCATTTT. Amino acids: CAISVVEDQPQHF.